One sample yielded the 3 T cell receptor beta chains listed below, sequenced in a study of T cells in Graves' hyperthyroidism and ophthalmopathy (dated by TCRdb to about 2019). Receptor libraries were prepared by multiplex PCR. Instrument used: Illumina HiSeq 2000. TCR beta CDR3 regions were amplified from RNA transcripts. A first-round RT-PCR of the TCR CDR3 used the HTBI primer set with the Qiagen OneStep RT-PCR kit. Starting from the raw public reads, TCRdb applied fastp trimming at Q25, assembled clones with MiXCR and retained in-frame beta chains. Rows merge per CDR3 protein into single entries with the most common DNA and genes. For this sample the table gives more than 550,000 distinct CDR3 sequences, of which 17% were detected only once. About 16% of the sample rests with the top ten. The specimen sequenced was blood. Receptor source: a man aged 45-65 years with Graves' hyperthyroidism.

V usage is TRBV7-9 and J usage is TRBJ2-1; 9 bases are shared with TRBD2. This CDR3 is 15 amino acids long. Trimming cost V 6 bases and J 7 bases; bases outside gene matches: 10. Germline V CDR1 and CDR2: SEHNR, FQNEAQ (reference sequence). The CDR3 loop reads CASRLAGRPGNEQFF. CDR3 coding DNA: TGTGCCAGCAGGCTAGCGGGAAGGCCGGGGAATGAGCAGTTCTTC.

This clonotype was detected only a few times. The V call is TRBV25-1, the J call TRBJ2-3, with 9 bases fitting TRBD2. This CDR3 region has 17 residues. V lost 5 bases, J lost 0 bases, and 9 bases stayed unmatched. CDR1 and CDR2 from the germline V gene are MGHDK and SYGVNS. The CDR3: CASSPPGLAHSTDTQYF. The CDR3 DNA reads as TGTGCCAGCAGTCCGCCGGGACTAGCACATAGCACAGATACGCAGTATTTT.

CDR3 loop: CAWTVTGSYGYTF. The CDR3, as DNA: TGTGCCTGGACCGTAACAGGGAGCTATGGCTACACCTTC. This sequence joins TRBV30 and TRBJ1-2, with D tentatively TRBD1 (6 bases). The CDR3 loop spans 13 amino acids. Germline values: CDR1 GTSNPN, CDR2 SVGIG (reference sequence). Trimming removed 4 bases at V and 4 bases at J, with 13 bases between.